This T cell receptor (beta chain) was sequenced in a study of CD8 T cells in Susac syndrome. The authors reverse transcribed roughly 0.5 to 1 ug RNA with random hexamers. MiXCR, run by TCRdb on the immunoSEQ multiplex PCR reads, gives a single entry per CDR3 protein. The table records about 180,000 distinct CDR3 sequences, 85% to 95% of them present only once. This CDR3 contains 13 residues. Trimming took 3 bases from V and 5 from J, leaving 8 bases between them. CDR1 LGHDT and CDR2 YNNKEL come from the germline V gene (reference sequence). The TCR sequence derives from a human donor with Susac syndrome. The chain employs TRBV3-1 and TRBJ1-5; D is unresolved. The material sequenced was CD4+ T cells from PBMCs. CDR3 residues: CASSQMTDQPQHF. CDR3 coding DNA: TGTGCCAGCAGCCAGATGACGGATCAGCCCCAGCATTTT.